This T cell receptor (beta chain) was captured by sequencing in a study of blood T cell repertoires in COVID-19. Background on the study: There were acute and convalescent COVID-19 samples, and they came from the United States, Italy and Spain.

This clone was counted ten times or more. Original processing notes: Counts of nucleated cells, estimated from reference gene primer amplification, were obtained. Assay: immunoSEQ multiplex PCR; the TCRdb copy retains only in-frame clones and omits some. The V and J calls and clone size were taken over from that table, and D and trimming were inferred from the DNA. The top ten clones hold roughly 6.3% of a sample with about 250,000 clones, 88% of them seen once. Germline values: CDR1 SGHVS, CDR2 FQNEAQ. CDR3 length equals 14 residues. The V and J ends lost 4 bases and 7 bases respectively, with 11 bases between them. It was during active infection that Seattle patients were enrolled and then longitudinally followed.

The sample was peripheral blood. The receptor comes from a woman in her twenties or thirties with COVID-19, enrolled during active disease. V and J are TRBV7-8 and TRBJ1-6; no reliable D call. In nucleotides, the CDR3 is TGTGCCAGCAGCTCCGGGGAAGGCAATTCACCCCTCCACTTT. This translates into CASSSGEGNSPLHF.